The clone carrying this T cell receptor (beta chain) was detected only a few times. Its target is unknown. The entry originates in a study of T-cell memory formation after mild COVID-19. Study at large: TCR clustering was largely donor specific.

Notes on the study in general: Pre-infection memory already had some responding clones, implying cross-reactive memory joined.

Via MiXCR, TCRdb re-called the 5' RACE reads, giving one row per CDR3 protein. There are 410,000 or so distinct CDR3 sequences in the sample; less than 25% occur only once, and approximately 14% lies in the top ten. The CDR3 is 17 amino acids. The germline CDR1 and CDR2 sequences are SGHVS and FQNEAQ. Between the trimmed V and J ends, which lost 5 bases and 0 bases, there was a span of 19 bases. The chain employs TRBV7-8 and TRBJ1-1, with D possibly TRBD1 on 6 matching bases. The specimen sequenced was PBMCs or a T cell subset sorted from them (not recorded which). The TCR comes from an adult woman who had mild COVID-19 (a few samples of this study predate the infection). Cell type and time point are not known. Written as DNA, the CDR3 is TGTGCCAGCAGCCGACGTAGGGGGGAAAGTTTGAACACTGAAGCTTTCTTT. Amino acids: CASSRRRGESLNTEAFF.